Listed below are T cell receptor beta chains from one sample, sequenced in a study. TCRdb re-analysed the 5' RACE reads in MiXCR, keeping a single row per CDR3 protein. The sample lists a few hundred distinct CDR3 sequences; 5.5% to 7.5% were seen once. Input material: effector memory T cells from blood PBMCs. The source is a male donor with HIV. Both conserved end residues are part of each CDR3. A D gene is named only where the DNA matches it firmly. Part of the rows lack a size; the others show once, few, many or a class for expanded clones.

abundance	v_gene	j_gene	d_gene	CDR3nt	CDR3aa
.	TRBV6-1	TRBJ2-2	.	TGTGCCAGCAGTACCCAGGGTCACGGGGAGCTGTTTTTT	CASSTQGHGELFF
large	TRBV20-1	TRBJ1-2	.	TGCAGTGCTAGAGATTGGGGGGAGCAGCACTATGGCTACACCTTC	CSARDWGEQHYGYTF
medium-sized	TRBV6-4	TRBJ1-5	.	TGTGCCAGCAGCCCCGGGAGCAATCAGCCCCAGCATTTT	CASSPGSNQPQHF
medium-sized	TRBV5-6	TRBJ2-6	.	TGTGCCAGCAGCTTGAGGTCTGGGGCCAACGTCCTGACTTTC	CASSLRSGANVLTF
few	TRBV7-2	TRBJ2-2	.	TGTGCCAGCAGCGCGCACATAGACACCGGGGAGCTGTTTTTT	CASSAHIDTGELFF
few	TRBV3-1	TRBJ2-7	.	TGTGCCAGCAGCCAAGGGGCAGGGACCTACGAGCAGTACTTC	CASSQGAGTYEQYF
large	TRBV29-1	TRBJ2-1	TRBD2	TGCAGCGTTGAAGATGGACTCCGGGGGGTCAATGAGCAGTTCTTC	CSVEDGLRGVNEQFF
hyperexpanded	TRBV10-1	TRBJ2-7	TRBD1	TGCGCCAGCAGGGGGACAGGGGGCGCCCACCACGAGCAGTACTTC	CASRGTGGAHHEQYF
large	TRBV4-2	TRBJ1-2	.	TGTGCCAGCAGCCAAGATTCGGAGGGGGTCTATGGCTACACCTTC	CASSQDSEGVYGYTF
large	TRBV13	TRBJ1-5	TRBD1	TGTGCCAGCAGCTCGGGACAGAGCAATCAGCCCCAGCATTTT	CASSSGQSNQPQHF
.	TRBV6-2/TRBV6-3	TRBJ1-2	.	TGTGCCAGCAGTTACTCCTATGGCTACACCTTC	CASSYSYGYTF
.	TRBV29-1	TRBJ2-7	.	TGCAGCGGGCAGGGTTTCGACGAGCAGTACTTC	CSGQGFDEQYF
large	TRBV6-1	TRBJ1-1	TRBD1	TGTGCCAGCGGCACAGGGGCCCCGAGCACTGAAGCTTTCTTT	CASGTGAPSTEAFF
large	TRBV12-3/TRBV12-4	TRBJ1-2	.	TGTGCCAGCAGTTTCAGGTCGGGTTTGTCTCGGGGCTACACCTTC	CASSFRSGLSRGYTF
few	TRBV15	TRBJ2-1	TRBD2	TGTGCCACCAGCAGCCAGCGGGAGACAGTATATGAGCAGTTCTTC	CATSSQRETVYEQFF
few	TRBV7-7	TRBJ2-1	TRBD2	TGTGCTAGCAGCCTCGGGACTAGCGGGGTTAATGAGCAGTTCTTC	CASSLGTSGVNEQFF
.	TRBV3-1	TRBJ2-1	.	TGTGCCAGCAGCCAAGACCCCCGGGGGGCGGGGGTAACCAATGAGCAGTTCTTC	CASSQDPRGAGVTNEQFF
medium-sized	TRBV10-3	TRBJ2-5	TRBD1	TGTGCCATCAGTGAGTTGCGGACAGGGCTGGAGACCCAGTACTTC	CAISELRTGLETQYF
large	TRBV5-5	TRBJ2-7	TRBD1	TGTGCCAGCAGCTCCACCTGGGACAGGGGTTACGAGCAGTACTTC	CASSSTWDRGYEQYF
.	TRBV3-1	TRBJ2-5	TRBD1	TGTGCCAACAGTCATGGACAGGGGAGAGAGACCCAGTACTTC	CANSHGQGRETQYF
medium-sized	TRBV10-3	TRBJ1-6	TRBD1	TGTGCCATCAGGCAGACAGGGACAAATTCACCCCTCCACTTT	CAIRQTGTNSPLHF
large	TRBV6-1	TRBJ1-1	TRBD1	TGTGCCAGCAGTGAGGACAGGGGGGACACTGAAGCTTTCTTT	CASSEDRGDTEAFF
.	TRBV10-3	TRBJ2-7	.	TGTGCCATCAGTCATCCGGACAGAACCTACGAGCAGTACTTC	CAISHPDRTYEQYF
large	TRBV20-1	TRBJ2-5	.	TGCAGTGCTAGAGGGGGCCGAGAGACCCAGTACTTC	CSARGGRETQYF
large	TRBV9	TRBJ1-2	TRBD1	TGTGCCAGCAGCGTCGGGACAGCAGCTAACTATGGCTACACCTTC	CASSVGTAANYGYTF
medium-sized	TRBV5-1	TRBJ2-2	TRBD2	TGCGCCAGCAGCTTGGACATCCTAGCGGGGGGCATCACCGGGGAGCTGTTTTTT	CASSLDILAGGITGELFF